The 18 T cell receptor beta chains given below trace back to one sample, sequenced in a study of T cell responses to AZD1222 COVID-19 vaccine. TCRdb's table, derived via immunoSEQ multiplex PCR, lists solely in-frame clones and lacks some. This table holds about 130,000 clones, around 85% found once. Sequenced here: peripheral blood, sampled on day 0 of AZD1222 vaccination. These receptors all stem from an adult in good health.

The chain couples TRBV19 to TRBJ2-3; D is perhaps TRBD2 (6 bases). Trimming took 1 base from V and 7 from J, leaving 12 bases between them. CDR1 and CDR2 (germline): LNHDA, SQIVND (reference sequence). The CDR3 covers 14 residues. CDR3 DNA sequence: TGTGCCAGTAGTATAGTGGAGGGAGACAATACGCAGTATTTT. Translating it yields CASSIVEGDNTQYF. The variable domain in full, with the rest retrieved from reference TRBV19 and TRBJ2-3, is DGGITQSPKYLFRKEGQNVTLSCEQNLNHDAMYWYRQDPGQGLRLIYYSQIVNDFQKGDIAEGYSVSREKKESFPLTVTSAQKNPTAFYLCASSIVEGDNTQYFGPGTRLTVL.

The J gene is TRBJ2-3, the V gene TRBV29-1, with 8 bases that match TRBD2. The V gene end was trimmed by 8 bases and the J gene end by 2 bases; junction bases not matched to a gene: 9. CDR3 length: 14 amino acids. Germline CDR1 SQVTM, CDR2 ANQGSEA. The CDR3 spells CSTTGGGITDTQYF. The CDR3 bases are TGCAGCACTACGGGCGGGGGGATCACAGATACGCAGTATTTT.

CDR3 region: CASSMDRGLQETQYF. The CDR3 DNA is TGTGCCAGCAGCATGGACAGGGGGCTTCAAGAGACCCAGTACTTC. The J gene is TRBJ2-5, the V gene TRBV7-9; 11 positions match TRBD1. CDR1 and CDR2 (germline): SEHNR, FQNEAQ (reference sequence). Unmatched junction bases numbered 4, after V lost 5 bases and J lost 2 bases. The CDR3 covers 15 residues.

CDR3 loop: CATSDTGVSNQPQHF. CDR3 DNA: TGTGCCACCAGTGATACTGGGGTCAGCAATCAGCCCCAGCATTTT. This sequence joins TRBV24-1 and TRBJ1-5; D gene unclear. The germline gives CDR1 KGHDR, CDR2 SFDVKD. Trimming left V 3 bases short and J 1 base short, with 9 bases between. The CDR3 spans 15 residues.

The rearrangement links TRBV7-6 to TRBJ2-5, with D unclear. CDR3 length: 15 amino acids. V was trimmed by 0 bases and J by 4 bases, leaving 12 bases between them. CDR1 is SGHVS and CDR2 is FNYEAQ in the germline V gene. The CDR3 DNA reads as TGTGCCAGCAGCTTAGCCTTCGTGTGGGGAGAGACCCAGTACTTC. It encodes CASSLAFVWGETQYF.

The rearrangement joins TRBV11-1 to TRBJ2-3, with no clear D. The V gene lost 8 bases and the J gene lost 2 bases, with 17 bases spanning the gap. Germline CDR1 and CDR2: SGHAT and FQDESV (reference sequence). The CDR3 is made up of 15 amino acids. In DNA form, the CDR3 reads TGTGCCAGCCGCCAGAAGATAGACCACACAGATACGCAGTATTTT. Translation gives CASRQKIDHTDTQYF.

The V call is TRBV7-6, the J call TRBJ2-5; no reliable D call. Germline-derived CDR1 and CDR2 are SGHVS and FNYEAQ. The V and J ends lost 2 bases and 7 bases respectively, with 14 bases between them. This CDR3 region has 14 residues. As DNA, the CDR3 is TGTGCCAGCAGCTTACCCTCTGTGGGTGGGACCCAGTACTTC. It translates to CASSLPSVGGTQYF.

The J gene is TRBJ1-4, the V gene TRBV7-9; D is undetermined. CDR1 and CDR2 (germline): SEHNR, FQNEAQ (reference sequence). Between the trimmed V and J ends, which lost 5 bases and 15 bases, there was a span of 16 bases. The CDR3 runs to 12 residues. CDR3 amino acids: CASSGDRGGVFF. CDR3 DNA sequence: TGTGCCAGCAGCGGTGACCGGGGAGGAGTGTTTTTT.

The V gene is TRBV7-9, the J gene TRBJ2-5; D remains ambiguous. CDR3 length: 18 residues. Per the germline V gene, CDR1 is SEHNR and CDR2 is FQNEAQ (reference sequence). V was clipped by 2 bases and J by 2 bases, with 21 bases between them. CDR3 region: CASSLLFTLKTAQETQYF. The CDR3, as DNA: TGTGCCAGCAGCTTACTTTTCACGCTAAAGACGGCTCAAGAGACCCAGTACTTC.

The J gene is TRBJ2-7, the V gene TRBV11-3, with D possibly being TRBD1 (6 bases). The CDR3 runs to 13 residues. Between the trimmed V and J ends, which lost 1 base and 4 bases, there was a span of 8 bases. From germline, CDR1 is SGHNT and CDR2 YENEEA. In DNA form, the CDR3 reads TGTGCCAGCAGCTTAGGACAGGATTACGAGCAGTACTTC. This translates into CASSLGQDYEQYF. The full variable domain, its missing parts supplied by reference TRBV11-3 and TRBJ2-7, is EAGVVQSPRYKIIEKKQPVAFWCNPISGHNTLYWYLQNLGQGPELLIRYENEEAVDDSQLPKDRFSAERLKGVDSTLKIQPAELGDSAVYLCASSLGQDYEQYFGPGTRLTVT.

V gene TRBV30 combines with J gene TRBJ1-1, with D perhaps matching TRBD1 (6 bases). Looked up from germline, CDR1 is GTSNPN and CDR2 is SVGIG (reference sequence). The germline V and J ends were trimmed by 3 bases and 1 base, with 9 bases remaining between them. CDR3 length: 13 residues. CDR3 sequence reads: CAWRWTANTEAFF. The CDR3 DNA sequence: TGTGCCTGGAGGTGGACAGCGAACACTGAAGCTTTCTTT. The complete variable domain, with remaining parts taken from reference TRBV30 and TRBJ1-1, reads SQTIHQWPATLVQPVGSPLSLECTVEGTSNPNLYWYRQAAGRGLQLLFYSVGIGQISSEVPQNLSASRPQDRQFILSSKKLLLSDSGFYLCAWRWTANTEAFFGQGTRLTVV.

The J gene is TRBJ1-6, the V gene TRBV11-1; 7 bases fit TRBD1. Germline CDR1 and CDR2: SGHAT and FQDESV (reference sequence). V gave up 2 bases and J gave up 5 bases; unmatched junction bases: 6. The CDR3 length is 16 residues. The CDR3 spells CASSLKRTGDNSPLHF. The DNA for the CDR3 is TGTGCCAGCAGCTTAAAACGGACAGGCGATAATTCACCCCTCCACTTT.

The count of this clone is one. V is TRBV3-1 (or the pseudogene TRBV3-2) and J is TRBJ1-5; D is uncertain. Germline V gene lookup returns CDR1 LGHDT and CDR2 YNNKEL (reference sequence). CDR3 length: 14 amino acids. V lost 1 base and J lost 1, with 5 bases in between. For the CDR3, the DNA is TGTGCCAGCAGCCAAGGCGACAGCAATCAGCCCCAGCATTTT. Protein: CASSQGDSNQPQHF.

The V call is TRBV19, the J call TRBJ2-4; D unclear. Deletions cut 5 bases from V and 0 bases from J, with 8 bases between. CDR1 LNHDA and CDR2 SQIVND come from the germline V gene (reference sequence). This CDR3 has 14 residues. CDR3 nucleotides: TGTGCCAGTAGTGTGGACGTAGCCAAAAACATTCAGTACTTC. Its translation is CASSVDVAKNIQYF.

V gene TRBV27 combines with J gene TRBJ2-3; 10 bases match TRBD2. The germline CDR1 and CDR2 sequences are MNHEY and SMNVEV (reference sequence). J lost 4 bases, V lost 6 bases, and 10 bases had no gene match. The CDR3 is made up of 16 amino acids. CDR3 sequence: CASSTRLAGRADTQYF. Here the CDR3 DNA reads TGTGCCAGCAGCACGAGACTAGCGGGTCGGGCAGATACGCAGTATTTT.

The chain recombines TRBV6-1 with TRBJ1-2; D perhaps matches TRBD1 (5 bases). This CDR3 spans 13 amino acids. The germline V and J ends were trimmed by 6 bases and 8 bases, with 16 bases remaining between them. The germline V gene encodes CDR1 MNHNS and CDR2 SASEGT. The CDR3 loop is CASSPGRREGYTF. The DNA for the CDR3 is TGTGCCAGCAGCCCGGGACGGAGGGAAGGCTACACCTTC.

The chain uses TRBV21-1 and TRBJ2-7; the D segment call TRBD2 is taken from the table without a DNA check. TRBV21-1 is shown as a pseudogene. CDR3 length: 17 amino acids. Written as DNA, the CDR3 is TGTGCCAGCAGCAAATATCTAGCGGGGGTTCCCCAATACGAGCAGTACTTC. Translating it yields CASSKYLAGVPQYEQYF.

There are a few counts of this clone. The chain recombines TRBV7-9 with TRBJ2-3, with D tentatively TRBD2 (5 bases). CDR1 and CDR2 (germline): SEHNR, FQNEAQ (reference sequence). V was cut by 0 bases and J by 9 bases, with 10 bases left in between. This CDR3 is built from 13 residues. DNA of the CDR3: TGTGCCAGCAGCTTAGCGGCTAGCAACACGCAGTATTTT. Translated: CASSLAASNTQYF.